One sample yielded the 30 T cell receptor beta chains listed below, sequenced in a study of T cell repertoires in cytomegalovirus infection. TCRdb ran MiXCR on the reads and lists one entry per CDR3 protein. The table shows around 900,000 distinct CDR3 sequences, with approximately 31% occurring only once. No antigen has been assigned to these receptors. Sequenced here: cultured CD8+ T cells from PBMCs, sampled from culture after CMV antigen stimulation. The receptors here all came from a human donor in good health (CMV status not recorded). Some clones in this sample may be carry-over from other donors' samples.

This clonotype has a count of ten or more. The rearrangement joins TRBV7-2 to TRBJ2-2, with D possibly TRBD1 on 6 matching bases. The germline V gene has CDR1 SGHTA and CDR2 FQGNSA. Trimming cost V 8 bases and J 4 bases, with 20 bases left between them. The CDR3 is made up of 16 amino acids. The CDR3: CASPASRTASTGELFF. For the CDR3, the DNA is TGTGCCAGCCCAGCTTCAAGGACAGCAAGCACCGGGGAGCTGTTTTTT.

V usage is TRBV20-1 and J usage is TRBJ2-7; the match to TRBD2 covers 9 bases. Germline loops: CDR1 DFQATT, CDR2 SNEGSKA (reference sequence). The junction had 8 bases not matched to a gene; V was cut back by 0 bases and J by 2 bases. The CDR3 runs to 16 residues. Here the CDR3 DNA reads TGCAGTGCTAGAGATCGGCTAGCGGGGCGGACCTACGAGCAGTACTTC. It codes for CSARDRLAGRTYEQYF.

About this clonotype itself: An end of the junction does not agree with germline; a read error may underlie this. The V and J genes are TRBV20-1 and TRBJ2-3, with D unclear. Germline CDR1 and CDR2: DFQATT and SNEGSKA (reference sequence). CDR3 length: 15 residues. CDR3: CSARDLGHYADTQYF. In DNA form, the CDR3 reads TGCAGTGCCAGAGATTTAGGGCATTACGCAGATACGCAGTATTTT.

This clonotype was seen more than once but under ten times. The gene calls are TRBV7-7 and TRBJ1-1, with 10 bases matching TRBD1. Germline V gene sequence: CDR1 SSHAT, CDR2 FNYEAQ (reference sequence). The CDR3 is 12 amino acids. In nucleotides, the CDR3 is TGTGGAGGGGGCTGGACAGGGGGTGAAGCTTTCTTT. Translated, it gives CGGGWTGGEAFF.

CDR3 region: CAISVGPGRQNTEAFF. In DNA, the CDR3 is TGTGCCATCAGTGTTGGTCCGGGACGCCAGAACACTGAAGCTTTCTTT. V usage is TRBV10-3 and J usage is TRBJ1-1; D perhaps matches TRBD1 (5 bases). V lost 4 bases and J lost 1, with 16 bases in between. The CDR3 has 16 residues. Looked up from germline, CDR1 is ENHRY and CDR2 is SYGVKD.

The rearrangement joins TRBV12-3 or TRBV12-4 to TRBJ2-1; 8 bases map to TRBD1. The CDR3 is 13 amino acids. V shed 7 bases and J 6 bases; nucleotides not matched to a gene: 5. Here the CDR3 reads CASTDRVGNEQFF. The CDR3 bases are TGTGCCAGCACGGACAGGGTAGGCAATGAGCAGTTCTTC.

The genes are TRBV5-3 and TRBJ1-4, with D unresolved. TRBV5-3 is treated as an ORF (open reading frame) with a function not yet certain. CDR3 length equals 12 residues. The V gene lost 8 bases and the J gene lost 4 bases, with 9 bases spanning the gap. CDR3 loop: CASRGINEKLFF. The CDR3 coding sequence is TGTGCCAGCAGAGGGATTAATGAAAAACTGTTTTTT.

In this sample, this clonotype turned up many times. The chain is built from TRBV7-6 and TRBJ2-7; D is uncertain. The germline V and J ends were trimmed by 5 bases and 0 bases, with 5 bases remaining between them. Germline CDR1 reads SGHVS; CDR2 reads FNYEAQ. The CDR3 is 12 amino acids. The CDR3 is CASSVDSYEQYF. DNA of the CDR3: TGTGCCAGCAGCGTTGACTCCTACGAGCAGTACTTC.

This clonotype was observed many times. CDR3 in amino acids: CASSLLRAGHNEQFF. DNA for the CDR3: TGTGCCAGCAGTCTCCTCCGGGCGGGCCACAATGAGCAGTTCTTC. The V gene is TRBV6-1, the J gene TRBJ2-1; D may be TRBD2 (5 bases). The germline V gene encodes CDR1 MNHNS and CDR2 SASEGT. CDR3 length equals 15 residues. Between the trimmed V and J ends, which lost 5 bases and 5 bases, there was a span of 16 bases.

This clonotype appeared a few times. The gene calls are TRBV7-9 and TRBJ1-1; 11 positions match TRBD1. J was trimmed by 0 bases and V by 5 bases; bases with no gene match: 8. Germline assignment: CDR1 SEHNR and CDR2 FQNEAQ (reference sequence). The CDR3 extends over 17 amino acids. CDR3 in amino acids: CASSARDRGIMNTEAFF. The CDR3, as DNA: TGTGCCAGCAGCGCCCGGGACAGGGGGATCATGAACACTGAAGCTTTCTTT.

This clonotype showed up just a few times. The rearrangement uses TRBV7-6 and TRBJ2-7; D uncertain. The V gene's germline CDR1 is SGHVS and CDR2 FNYEAQ. The CDR3 is made up of 12 amino acids. The V gene lost 5 bases and the J gene lost 5 bases, with 10 bases spanning the gap. In DNA form, the CDR3 reads TGTGCCAGCAGCGACGGCAGGCACGAGCAGTACGTC. Amino acid sequence: CASSDGRHEQYV.

The gene calls are TRBV27 and TRBJ1-1; D possibly corresponds to TRBD1 (6 bases). The CDR3 is made up of 15 amino acids. The V end lost 2 bases, the J end lost 1 base, and 11 bases lay between the germline ends. Germline CDR1 reads MNHEY; CDR2 reads SMNVEV (reference sequence). The CDR3 here is CASSLPRDKNTEAFF. CDR3 coding DNA: TGTGCCAGCAGTTTACCCCGGGACAAGAACACTGAAGCTTTCTTT.

CDR3 bases: TGTGCCAGTAAAGATCCAGGGGTTGGAGAGACCCAGTACTTC. This codes for CASKDPGVGETQYF. The V call is TRBV19, the J call TRBJ2-5, with D perhaps matching TRBD1 (6 bases). This CDR3 contains 14 residues. Between the trimmed V and J ends, which lost 7 bases and 4 bases, there was a span of 16 bases. Germline V gene sequence: CDR1 LNHDA, CDR2 SQIVND (reference sequence). The variable domain in full, with the rest retrieved from reference TRBV19 and TRBJ2-5, is DGGITQSPKYLFRKEGQNVTLSCEQNLNHDAMYWYRQDPGQGLRLIYYSQIVNDFQKGDIAEGYSVSREKKESFPLTVTSAQKNPTAFYLCASKDPGVGETQYFGPGTRLLVL.

V usage is TRBV14 and J usage is TRBJ2-7, with a tentative D call TRBD2 (6 bases). V was clipped by 5 bases and J by 6 bases, with 14 bases between them. Germline V CDR1 and CDR2: SGHDN, FVKESK. The CDR3 has 13 residues. This CDR3 is CASSVRDSLEQYV. Here the CDR3 DNA reads TGTGCCAGCAGCGTTCGGGACTCCCTCGAGCAGTACGTC.

The sample holds a few counts of this clonotype. V and J are TRBV10-3 and TRBJ2-5; TRBD1 might be the D (6 bases). Trimming removed 7 bases from V and 2 bases from J, with 14 bases in between. The CDR3 is made up of 14 amino acids. The germline gives CDR1 ENHRY, CDR2 SYGVKD. CDR3 amino acids: CAIKGWTDQETQYF. The CDR3 nucleotides read TGTGCCATCAAGGGATGGACAGATCAAGAGACCCAGTACTTC.

This clonotype was counted only a few times. The chain couples TRBV7-9 to TRBJ2-7, with TRBD1 as a possible D gene (5 bases). Germline V gene lookup returns CDR1 SEHNR and CDR2 FQNEAQ (reference sequence). The CDR3 contains 16 residues. Trimming cost V 3 bases and J 0 bases, with 15 bases left between them. The CDR3: CASSFILGVGSYEQYF. CDR3 DNA: TGTGCCAGCAGCTTCATTCTAGGGGTGGGCTCCTACGAGCAGTACTTC.

With respect to this clonotype: One junction end does not reproduce the germline sequence, and a read error may be involved. CDR3 amino acids: CASSLSGGKVDTQYF. In DNA form, the CDR3 reads TGTGCTAGCAGCTTAAGCGGGGGGAAAGTGGATACGCAGTATTTT. The chain recombines TRBV7-6 with TRBJ2-3; 9 bases map to TRBD2. The CDR3 runs to 15 residues. CDR1 and CDR2 (germline): SGHVS, FNYEAQ.

This clonotype was detected only a few times. This chain uses TRBV27 with TRBJ2-1; possible D gene TRBD1, 6 bases. Trimming stripped 2 bases from V and 1 base from J, with 9 bases between. The CDR3 is 15 amino acids. Germline V gives CDR1 MNHEY, CDR2 SMNVEV (reference sequence). CDR3 bases: TGTGCCAGCAGTTTAATAACAGGGTCCTACAATGAGCAGTTCTTC. Translating it yields CASSLITGSYNEQFF.

V and J are TRBV7-2 and TRBJ2-1, with 11 bases fitting TRBD2. Germline assignment: CDR1 SGHTA and CDR2 FQGNSA. V was clipped by 4 bases and J by 8 bases; unmatched bases: 7. There are 15 residues in the CDR3. The CDR3 protein is CASSSVAGGVYEQFF. As DNA, the CDR3 is TGTGCCAGCAGCTCTGTAGCGGGGGGGGTCTATGAGCAGTTCTTC.

The chain recombines TRBV6-8 with TRBJ2-2; perhaps TRBD2 as D (6 bases). The CDR3 spans 17 residues. CDR1 MNHGY and CDR2 SAAAGT come from the germline V gene. With 5 bases removed from V and 4 bases from J, the gap between germline ends came to 20 bases. CDR3 protein: CASSDWTIGGGTGELFF. CDR3 nucleotides: TGTGCCAGCAGTGATTGGACTATCGGGGGAGGCACCGGGGAGCTGTTTTTT.

This clonotype was counted ten times or more. The germline gene is not matched at one end of the junction; a read error may be the cause. CDR3 sequence reads: CASSLGTNTGELFF. CDR3 bases: TGTGCTAGCAGCTTAGGCACGAACACCGGGGAGCTGTTTTTT. The rearrangement joins TRBV27 to TRBJ2-2; D uncertain. The CDR3 length is 14 residues. Germline CDR1 reads MNHEY; CDR2 reads SMNVEV (reference sequence).

This chain uses TRBV27 with TRBJ2-5; 11 bases match TRBD2. The CDR3 has 18 residues. CDR1 is MNHEY and CDR2 is SMNVEV in the germline V gene (reference sequence). With 4 bases clipped from V and 2 bases from J, the junction kept 12 bases outside the gene matches. The CDR3 DNA sequence: TGTGCCAGCAGTTCCCCTAGCGGGGGGCGATATCTGCAAGAGACCCAGTACTTC. It translates to CASSSPSGGRYLQETQYF.

This chain connects TRBV7-9 to TRBJ1-1; possibly TRBD1 for D (6 bases). This CDR3 comprises 14 residues. Germline CDR1 and CDR2: SEHNR and FQNEAQ (reference sequence). V lost 5 bases to trimming and J lost 3 bases, with 13 bases between them. The CDR3, as DNA: TGTGCCAGCAGCCCGGTGGCAGGGGACACTGAAGCTTTCTTT. Protein: CASSPVAGDTEAFF.

This clonotype showed up just a few times. This chain joins TRBV9 and TRBJ1-2; the D gene is possibly TRBD1 (6 bases). The V end was cut by 6 bases, the J end by 6 bases, with 12 bases between. The CDR3 is 12 amino acids. Per the germline V gene, CDR1 is SGDLS and CDR2 is YYNGEE. The CDR3 DNA follows: TGTGCCAGCACCGGGACACCTAATGGCTACACCTTC. The encoded protein is CASTGTPNGYTF.

The chain joins TRBV6-2 or TRBV6-3 to TRBJ1-1; D possibly corresponds to TRBD1 (5 bases). Germline lookup yields CDR1 MNHEY and CDR2 SVGEGT. The CDR3 runs 14 residues. Trimming pared 8 bases from V and 0 bases from J, leaving 13 bases between. CDR3 residues: CASLKNRLNTEAFF. CDR3 DNA sequence: TGTGCCAGCTTAAAGAACAGGCTGAACACTGAAGCTTTCTTT.

This clonotype was counted between two and nine times. V usage is TRBV7-9 and J usage is TRBJ1-2; 9 bases align to TRBD1. CDR3 length: 14 residues. The J segment lost 5 bases and the V segment lost 5 bases, leaving 6 bases of the junction unmatched. Germline V gene data show CDR1 as SEHNR and CDR2 as FQNEAQ (reference sequence). CDR3 nucleotides: TGTGCCAGCAGCCGGGGACAGGGACCTTATGGCTACACCTTC. Protein: CASSRGQGPYGYTF.

This clonotype was seen only a few times. This chain links TRBV9 with TRBJ2-6; TRBD1 agrees at 10 bases. This CDR3 has 17 amino acids. V was clipped by 5 bases and J by 0 bases; unmatched bases: 5. CDR1 is SGDLS and CDR2 is YYNGEE in the germline V gene. The CDR3 protein is CASRGQGISSGANVLTF. CDR3 nucleotide sequence: TGTGCCAGCAGGGGACAGGGGATCTCCTCTGGGGCCAACGTCCTGACTTTC. Supplemented by reference TRBV9 and TRBJ2-6, the full variable domain reads DSGVTQTPKHLITATGQRVTLRCSPRSGDLSVYWYQQSLDQGLQFLIQYYNGEERAKGNILERFSAQQFPDLHSELNLSSLELGDSALYFCASRGQGISSGANVLTFGAGSRLTVL.

The chain employs TRBV27 and TRBJ1-1; D is unclear. Germline assignment: CDR1 MNHEY and CDR2 SMNVEV (reference sequence). Trimming removed 5 bases at V and 6 bases at J, with 13 bases between. This CDR3 comprises 13 residues. In DNA form, the CDR3 reads TGTGCCAGCAGTCCCAGGTGGGCCGCTGAAGCTTTCTTT. Encoded protein: CASSPRWAAEAFF.

The sample holds a few counts of this clonotype. J is TRBJ1-2 and V is TRBV27; D is perhaps TRBD1 (6 bases). The CDR3 sequence is 17 residues long. Germline CDR1 reads MNHEY; CDR2 reads SMNVEV (reference sequence). Trimming left V 0 bases short and J 5 bases short, with 19 bases between. The CDR3 loop is CASSLSWGPGIRYGYTF. CDR3 in DNA: TGTGCCAGCAGTTTATCGTGGGGGCCGGGGATACGGTATGGCTACACCTTC.

In this sample, this clonotype turned up a few times. This chain connects TRBV19 to TRBJ1-1; 7 bases match TRBD1. The J segment lost 3 bases and the V segment lost 7 bases, leaving 5 bases of the junction unmatched. Germline loops: CDR1 LNHDA, CDR2 SQIVND (reference sequence). CDR3 size: 13 residues. The CDR3 bases are TGTGCCAGTAATTCAGGGGGTTACACTGAAGCTTTCTTT. The encoded protein is CASNSGGYTEAFF.